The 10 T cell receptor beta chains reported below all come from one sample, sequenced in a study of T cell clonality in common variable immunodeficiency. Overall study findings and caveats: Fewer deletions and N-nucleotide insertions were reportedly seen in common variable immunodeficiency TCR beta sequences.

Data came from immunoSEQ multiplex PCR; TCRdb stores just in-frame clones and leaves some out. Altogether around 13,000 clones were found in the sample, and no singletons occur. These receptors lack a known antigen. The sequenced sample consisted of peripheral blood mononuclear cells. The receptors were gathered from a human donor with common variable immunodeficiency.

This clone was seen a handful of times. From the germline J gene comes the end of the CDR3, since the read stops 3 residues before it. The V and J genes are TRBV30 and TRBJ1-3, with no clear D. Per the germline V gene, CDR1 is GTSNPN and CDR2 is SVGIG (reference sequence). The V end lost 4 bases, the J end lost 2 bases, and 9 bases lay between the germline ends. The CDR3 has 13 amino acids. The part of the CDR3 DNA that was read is TGTGCCTGGATGCGGGGTACTGGAAACACC. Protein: CAWMRGTGNT. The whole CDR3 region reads CAWMRGTGNTIYF. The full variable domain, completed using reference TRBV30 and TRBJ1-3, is SQTIHQWPATLVQPVGSPLSLECTVEGTSNPNLYWYRQAAGRGLQLLFYSVGIGQISSEVPQNLSASRPQDRQFILSSKKLLLSDSGFYLCAWMRGTGNTIYFGEGSWLTVV.

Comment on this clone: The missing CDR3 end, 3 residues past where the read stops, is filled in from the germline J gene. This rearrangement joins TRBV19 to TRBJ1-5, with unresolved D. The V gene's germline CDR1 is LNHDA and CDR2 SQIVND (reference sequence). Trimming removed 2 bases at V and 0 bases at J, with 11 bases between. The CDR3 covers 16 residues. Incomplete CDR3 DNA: TGTGCCAGTAGTATATCCGCCCTCTATAGCAATCAGCCC. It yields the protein CASSISALYSNQP. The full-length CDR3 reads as CASSISALYSNQPQHF.

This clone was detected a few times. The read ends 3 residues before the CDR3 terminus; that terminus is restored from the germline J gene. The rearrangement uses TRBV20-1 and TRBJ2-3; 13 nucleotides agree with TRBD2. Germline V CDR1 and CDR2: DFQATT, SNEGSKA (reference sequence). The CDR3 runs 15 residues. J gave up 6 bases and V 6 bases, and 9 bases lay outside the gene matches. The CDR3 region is CSATGLAGAGDTQYF. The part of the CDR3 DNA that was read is TGCAGTGCAACCGGACTAGCGGGGGCGGGGGATACG.

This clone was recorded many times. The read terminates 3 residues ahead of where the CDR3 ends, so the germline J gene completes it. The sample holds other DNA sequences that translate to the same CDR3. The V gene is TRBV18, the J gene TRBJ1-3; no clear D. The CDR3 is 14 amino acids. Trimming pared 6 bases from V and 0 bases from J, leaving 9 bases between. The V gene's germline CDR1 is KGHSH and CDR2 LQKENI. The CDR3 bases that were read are TGTGCCAGCTCCCCCCAAGGCTCTGGAAACACC. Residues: CASSPQGSGNT. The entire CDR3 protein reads CASSPQGSGNTIYF.

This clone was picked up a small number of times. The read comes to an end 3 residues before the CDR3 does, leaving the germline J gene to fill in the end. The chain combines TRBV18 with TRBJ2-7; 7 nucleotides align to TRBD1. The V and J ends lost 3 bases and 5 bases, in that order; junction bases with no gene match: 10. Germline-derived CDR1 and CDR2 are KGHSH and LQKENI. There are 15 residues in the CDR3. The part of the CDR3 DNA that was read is TGTGCCAGCTCACCCGACAGGGTTATAGGTAACGAG. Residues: CASSPDRVIGNE. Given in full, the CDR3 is CASSPDRVIGNEQYF.

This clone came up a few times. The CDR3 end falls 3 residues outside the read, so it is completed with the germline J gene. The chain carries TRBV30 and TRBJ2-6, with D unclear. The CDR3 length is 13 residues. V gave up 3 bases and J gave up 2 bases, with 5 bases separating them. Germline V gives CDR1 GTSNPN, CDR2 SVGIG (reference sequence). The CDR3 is CAWSLPGANVLTF. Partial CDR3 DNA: TGTGCCTGGAGCCTTCCTGGGGCCAACGTC. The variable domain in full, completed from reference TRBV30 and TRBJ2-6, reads SQTIHQWPATLVQPVGSPLSLECTVEGTSNPNLYWYRQAAGRGLQLLFYSVGIGQISSEVPQNLSASRPQDRQFILSSKKLLLSDSGFYLCAWSLPGANVLTFGAGSRLTVL.

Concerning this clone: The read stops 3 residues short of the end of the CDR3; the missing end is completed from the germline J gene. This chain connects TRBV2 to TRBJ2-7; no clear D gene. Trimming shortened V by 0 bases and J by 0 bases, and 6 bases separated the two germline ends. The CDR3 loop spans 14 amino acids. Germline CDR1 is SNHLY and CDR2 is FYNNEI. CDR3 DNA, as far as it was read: TGTGCCAGCAGTGAAGCGATCGGCTCCTACGAG. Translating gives CASSEAIGSYE. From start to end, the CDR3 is CASSEAIGSYEQYF. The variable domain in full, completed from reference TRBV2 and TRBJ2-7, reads EPEVTQTPSHQVTQMGQEVILRCVPISNHLYFYWYRQILGQKVEFLVSFYNNEISEKSEIFDDQFSVERPDGSNFTLKIRSTKLEDSAMYFCASSEAIGSYEQYFGPGTRLTVT.

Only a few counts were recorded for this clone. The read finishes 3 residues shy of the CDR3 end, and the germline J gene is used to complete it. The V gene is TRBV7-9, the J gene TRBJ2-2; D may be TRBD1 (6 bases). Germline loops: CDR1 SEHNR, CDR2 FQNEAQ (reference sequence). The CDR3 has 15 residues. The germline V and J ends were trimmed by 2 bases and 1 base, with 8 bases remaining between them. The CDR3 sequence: CASSLHRVNTGELFF. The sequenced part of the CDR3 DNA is TGTGCCAGCAGCTTACACAGGGTGAACACCGGGGAG.

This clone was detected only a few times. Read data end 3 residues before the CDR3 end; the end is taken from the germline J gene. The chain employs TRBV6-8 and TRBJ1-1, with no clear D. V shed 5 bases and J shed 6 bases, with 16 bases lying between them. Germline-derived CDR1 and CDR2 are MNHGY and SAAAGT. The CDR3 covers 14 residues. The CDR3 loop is CASSRSDGYSEAFF. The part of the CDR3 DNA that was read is TGTGCCAGCAGTCGGAGCGACGGATATTCTGAA.

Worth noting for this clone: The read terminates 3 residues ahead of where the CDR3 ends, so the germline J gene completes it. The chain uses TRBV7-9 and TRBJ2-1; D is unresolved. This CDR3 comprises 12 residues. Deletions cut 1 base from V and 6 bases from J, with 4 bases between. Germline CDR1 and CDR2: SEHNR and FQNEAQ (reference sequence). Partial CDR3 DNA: TGTGCCAGCAGCTTAGGCAGCAATGAG. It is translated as CASSLGSNE. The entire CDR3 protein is CASSLGSNEQFF.